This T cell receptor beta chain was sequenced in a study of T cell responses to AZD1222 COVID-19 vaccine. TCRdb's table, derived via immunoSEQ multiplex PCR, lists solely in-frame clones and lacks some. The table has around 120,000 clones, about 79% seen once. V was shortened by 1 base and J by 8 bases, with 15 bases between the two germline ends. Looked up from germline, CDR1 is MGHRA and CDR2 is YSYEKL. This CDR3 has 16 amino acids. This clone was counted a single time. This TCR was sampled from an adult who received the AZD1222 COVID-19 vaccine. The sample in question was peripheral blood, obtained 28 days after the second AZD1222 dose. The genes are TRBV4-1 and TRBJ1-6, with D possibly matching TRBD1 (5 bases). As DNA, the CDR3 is TGCGCCAGCAGCCAAGGTTACGGGGGACGGGATTCACCCCTCCACTTT. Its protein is CASSQGYGGRDSPLHF.